These T cell receptor beta chains were read from a single sample in a study of blood T cell repertoires in COVID-19. Sequencing used immunoSEQ multiplex PCR; TCRdb keeps in-frame clones, though not all of them. The sample has roughly 200,000 clones; around 80% are singletons. The sequencing sample was made of peripheral blood. These receptor sequences come from a woman older than 75 with active or convalescent COVID-19. CDR3s leave out the opening cysteine and the closing phenylalanine or tryptophan. D genes are given only for firm matches.

TRBV19	-	ASSIVGQLYGYT
TRBV29-1	-	SVLTVAKNIQY
TRBV7-2	-	ASSLLASEDYEQY
TRBV11-3	-	ASSFLGGGTDTQY
TRBV6-6	-	ASSYPKGVAGDTQY
TRBV28	TRBD1	ASSPSGQGRNREQY
TRBV7-9	TRBD1	ASSPGQGQNSPLH
TRBV11-3	-	ASSPQGIFYEQY
TRBV7-8	-	ASSPRPGTGTNTEAF
TRBV18	-	ASSPVSVSGANVLT
TRBV25-1	-	ASSDRTSEGGF
TRBV11-3	TRBD1	ASSLDGTGPDTQY
TRBV7-2	-	ASSYSTGLQPQH
TRBV18	TRBD2	ASSPGTSGTYEQY
TRBV5-6	-	ASSSSYAYGYT
TRBV7-9	-	ASSLLNRDRAYEQY
TRBV29-1	-	SVDFLMQGWYEQY
TRBV5-1	TRBD1	ASSLVGLWGQGATDTQY
TRBV5-1	-	ASSLPDNGYT
TRBV12-3/TRBV12-4	TRBD1	ASRGDRGLGY
TRBV30	-	AWSVTGYSEKLF
TRBV29-1	-	SVESGVETQY
TRBV10-3	TRBD1	AIRGTGLNTEAF
TRBV11-1	-	ASSSDLGGTDTQY
TRBV15	-	ATSPDGGSALH
TRBV5-1	-	ASRPTTDPGYT
TRBV30	TRBD1	AWTRDSVRAF
TRBV30	-	AWRIQGTANYGYT
TRBV6-5	TRBD2	ASSSGLAGGYEQY
TRBV18	TRBD1	ASSPIGQGATEKLF
TRBV5-4	TRBD2	ASSIKKGTSAYEQY
TRBV5-4	TRBD1	ASSLDRGNEKLF
TRBV25-1	-	ASSEGIRTAFYGYT
TRBV11-3	-	ASSLRGSGTIY
TRBV21-1	-	ASSPKRGLRGEKLF
TRBV7-3	-	ASSLMAPPQTGELF
TRBV7-6	TRBD2	ASSFVASGGAGGETQY
TRBV15	-	ATSRGGWGEQF
TRBV5-5	TRBD1	ASSAGTGMGNQPQH
TRBV9	-	ASSVRADTGELF
TRBV5-3	TRBD2	ARSLEGGSGNPYEQY
TRBV30	-	AWSVVQGEKLF
TRBV2	TRBD2	ASSASGRALEQF
TRBV9	TRBD2	ASSGTSGAFGEQF
TRBV3-1/TRBV3-2	TRBD1	ASSLDRGQDEQF
TRBV5-1	TRBD1	ASSSGQPNTEAF
TRBV7-2	TRBD1	ASSLGTGGGNTIY
TRBV27	-	ASSSAARGNTEAF
TRBV7-8	-	ASSLEVGGAYEQY
TRBV6-5	-	ASSRSPTGGTEAF
TRBV13	TRBD2	ASRRGPGRENIQY
TRBV6-2/TRBV6-3	-	ASSFQGAGDRKQF
TRBV5-4	-	ASSLNGGSNTEAF
TRBV29-1	-	SVAGNSHEQY
TRBV18	TRBD1	ASSGGQQAEAF
TRBV6-2/TRBV6-3	TRBD2	ASSLAGGRPSYNEQF
TRBV6-2/TRBV6-3	TRBD1	ASSTGTGVSWTEAF
TRBV7-2	TRBD2	ASRTGLAGSTDTQY
TRBV7-2	TRBD2	ASSSPRLAGVYGGELF